The 30 T cell receptor beta chains reported below all come from one sample, sequenced in a study of chemoradiotherapy in HPV16-positive cancers. Clones were sequenced by immunoSEQ multiplex PCR, and TCRdb holds only the in-frame ones, with some missing. The data hold 3,000 to 4,000 clones, with approximately 94% observed a single time. Sampling was performed from a patient who underwent chemoradiotherapy. Receptors originate from a human donor with HPV-associated anogenital cancer.

V usage is TRBV5-4 and J usage is TRBJ2-1; D gene unclear. The CDR3 has 15 amino acids. Germline CDR1 SGHNT, CDR2 YYREEE (reference sequence). Trimming removed 3 bases at V and 4 bases at J, with 14 bases between. The CDR3 coding sequence is TGTGCCAGCAGCTCTGGTGGGGAATCGTACAATGAGCAGTTCTTC. Translated, it gives CASSSGGESYNEQFF.

The chain carries TRBV5-6 and TRBJ1-6, with a tentative D call TRBD1 (5 bases). The V end lost 4 bases, the J end lost 8 bases, and 10 bases lay between the germline ends. The length of the CDR3 is 13 residues. CDR1 SGHDT and CDR2 YYEEEE come from the germline V gene. The CDR3 DNA follows: TGTGCCAGCAGCGGGCAGGGCTATTCACCCCTCCACTTT. Residues: CASSGQGYSPLHF.

This clone was counted a single time. The chain links TRBV2 to TRBJ1-2; D not certain. This CDR3 is built from 16 residues. Germline V CDR1 and CDR2: SNHLY, FYNNEI. Trimming took 2 bases from V and 4 from J, leaving 17 bases between them. CDR3 DNA: TGTGCCAGCAGTGAACTTGTAACAGAGCTGTTCTATGGCTACACCTTC. Translation gives CASSELVTELFYGYTF.

The chain joins TRBV6-6 to TRBJ1-1, with D uncertain. From germline, CDR1 is MNHNY and CDR2 SVGAGI (reference sequence). CDR3 size: 11 residues. V shed 9 bases and J shed 10 bases, with 15 bases lying between them. DNA for the CDR3: TGTGCCAGTATGCTGTGGCCCCCAGCTTTCTTT. This sequence encodes CASMLWPPAFF.

This clone was counted between two and nine times. The chain links TRBV4-1 to TRBJ1-1; possible D gene TRBD1, 5 bases. V was trimmed by 0 bases and J by 10 bases, leaving 15 bases between them. Germline assignment: CDR1 MGHRA and CDR2 YSYEKL. CDR3 length: 14 residues. The CDR3 sequence: CASSQEGFVRGAFF. The CDR3 coding sequence is TGCGCCAGCAGCCAAGAAGGGTTTGTGAGGGGAGCTTTCTTT.

The gene calls are TRBV5-1 and TRBJ1-5; D may be TRBD1 (6 bases). This CDR3 has 15 residues. Germline-derived CDR1 and CDR2 are SGHRS and YFSETQ. V lost 4 bases and J 2 bases, leaving 13 bases between the germline ends. The CDR3 DNA is TGCGCCAGCAGCATGACAGGAGGCGGCAATCAGCCCCAGCATTTT. As protein: CASSMTGGGNQPQHF.

The J gene is TRBJ2-7, the V gene TRBV7-6; weak D call: TRBD2 (5 bases). This CDR3 contains 13 residues. V gave up 5 bases and J gave up 5 bases, with 13 bases separating them. Germline V gene lookup returns CDR1 SGHVS and CDR2 FNYEAQ. This CDR3 is CASSPLGEHEQYF. The CDR3 nucleotides are TGTGCCAGCAGCCCCCTCGGGGAACACGAGCAGTACTTC.

To note about this clone: Its ends do not fully match the called genes, so a read error is possible. The V call is TRBV28, the J call TRBJ1-2; 11 bases line up with TRBD1. Germline V gives CDR1 MDHEN, CDR2 SYDVKM. This CDR3 has 13 amino acids. CDR3: CASSLGQGVDSAF. CDR3 nucleotides: TGTGCCAGCAGTTTGGGACAGGGGGTAGACTCCGCCTTC.

The chain's CDR3 is CAISGTSGGTDTQYF. The DNA for the CDR3 is TGTGCCATCAGTGGGACTAGCGGGGGCACAGATACGCAGTATTTT. V usage is TRBV10-3 and J usage is TRBJ2-3; 12 positions match TRBD2. Germline values: CDR1 ENHRY, CDR2 SYGVKD. Germline trimming cut 4 bases from V and 1 base from J; bases unmatched to any gene: 0. This CDR3 region has 15 residues.

V and J are TRBV4-1 and TRBJ1-3; unclear D gene. This CDR3 has 16 residues. CDR1 is MGHRA and CDR2 is YSYEKL in the germline V gene. V was pared by 0 bases and J by 3 bases, with 12 bases between. CDR3 nucleotide sequence: TGCGCCAGCAGCCAAGAGGGGTTAAGCCGTGGAAACACCATATATTTT. It translates to CASSQEGLSRGNTIYF.

The gene calls are TRBV20-1 and TRBJ1-5; D unresolved. The CDR3 sequence is 10 residues long. Germline V CDR1 and CDR2: DFQATT, SNEGSKA (reference sequence). The V gene lost 3 bases and the J gene lost 9 bases, with 6 bases spanning the gap. CDR3 DNA: TGCAGTGCTAGTTTAGGGCCCCAGCATTTT. Protein: CSASLGPQHF.

The rearrangement links TRBV30 to TRBJ1-1, with unresolved D. Germline V gene sequence: CDR1 GTSNPN, CDR2 SVGIG (reference sequence). V shed 3 bases and J shed 0 bases, with 14 bases lying between them. The length of the CDR3 is 15 residues. The CDR3 reads CAWRGGWVMNTEAFF. The CDR3 nucleotides read TGTGCCTGGAGGGGCGGTTGGGTCATGAACACTGAAGCTTTCTTT.

J is TRBJ1-3 and V is TRBV19; D gene ambiguous. Germline V CDR1 and CDR2: LNHDA, SQIVND (reference sequence). Between the trimmed V and J ends, which lost 1 base and 0 bases, there was a span of 7 bases. The CDR3 is made up of 15 amino acids. In nucleotides, the CDR3 is TGTGCCAGTAGTATAGGACCGAACTCTGGAAACACCATATATTTT. Its protein product is CASSIGPNSGNTIYF. Together with reference TRBV19 and TRBJ1-3, the CDR3 gives the full variable domain: DGGITQSPKYLFRKEGQNVTLSCEQNLNHDAMYWYRQDPGQGLRLIYYSQIVNDFQKGDIAEGYSVSREKKESFPLTVTSAQKNPTAFYLCASSIGPNSGNTIYFGEGSWLTVV.

The gene calls are TRBV6-5 and TRBJ2-2; 7 positions match TRBD2. This CDR3 comprises 15 residues. With 6 bases clipped from V and 4 bases from J, the junction kept 8 bases outside the gene matches. Germline values: CDR1 MNHEY, CDR2 SVGAGI. The CDR3: CASRKPGLSTGELFF. The CDR3 DNA sequence: TGTGCCAGCAGAAAACCGGGACTAAGCACCGGGGAGCTGTTTTTT.

This chain joins TRBV28 and TRBJ1-2; a weak D match, TRBD1 (6 bases). The V end was cut by 8 bases, the J end by 8 bases, with 15 bases between. Germline assignment: CDR1 MDHEN and CDR2 SYDVKM. The CDR3 covers 12 residues. The CDR3 nucleotides are TGTGCCAGCCGTCCTGGGGGGCGGGGCTACACCTTC. Amino acids: CASRPGGRGYTF.

The rearrangement links TRBV29-1 to TRBJ1-1, with TRBD1 as a possible D gene (5 bases). The ends were cut back, 6 bases at V and 6 bases at J, with 11 bases in the middle. The length of the CDR3 is 11 residues. The germline gives CDR1 SQVTM, CDR2 ANQGSEA. The CDR3, as DNA: TGCAGCGTAGCGGACATCCCTGAAGCTTTCTTT. It encodes CSVADIPEAFF. Variable domain in full (rest from reference TRBV29-1 and TRBJ1-1): SAVISQKPSRDICQRGTSLTIQCQVDSQVTMMFWYRQQPGQSLTLIATANQGSEATYESGFVIDKFPISRPNLTFSTLTVSNMSPEDSSIYLCSVADIPEAFFGQGTRLTVV.

The chain recombines TRBV29-1 with TRBJ2-3; D may correspond to TRBD1 or TRBD2 (5 bases each). Trimming took 3 bases from V and 0 from J, leaving 7 bases between them. The CDR3 has 13 residues. Germline V gene lookup returns CDR1 SQVTM and CDR2 ANQGSEA. The CDR3 spells CSVDWGSTDTQYF. In DNA, the CDR3 is TGCAGCGTTGACTGGGGGAGCACAGATACGCAGTATTTT.

The table lists this clone with a count of one. V gene TRBV4-2 combines with J gene TRBJ2-7; D is uncertain. This CDR3 has 15 residues. V lost 2 bases and J 1 base, leaving 12 bases between the germline ends. Per the germline V gene, CDR1 is LGHNA and CDR2 is YNFKEQ. CDR3 DNA sequence: TGTGCCAGCAGCCAATCGGGCGGAAGTTCCTACGAGCAGTACTTC. Translating it yields CASSQSGGSSYEQYF.

V is TRBV30 and J is TRBJ1-2; the D is unclear. Trimming took 0 bases from V and 4 from J, leaving 12 bases between them. The CDR3 covers 14 residues. Germline V gene data show CDR1 as GTSNPN and CDR2 as SVGIG (reference sequence). CDR3 protein: CAWSVPPQTYGYTF. The CDR3 DNA reads as TGTGCCTGGAGTGTACCGCCCCAGACCTATGGCTACACCTTC.

This chain joins TRBV5-1 and TRBJ2-2; D might be TRBD2 (5 bases). CDR1 is SGHRS and CDR2 is YFSETQ in the germline V gene. With 2 bases removed from V and 6 bases from J, the gap between germline ends came to 11 bases. The CDR3 is made up of 14 amino acids. In DNA form, the CDR3 reads TGCGCCAGCAGCTTAGAGGGTCCGGCCGGGGAGCTGTTTTTT. This encodes CASSLEGPAGELFF.

The chain has TRBV4-3 and TRBJ2-3, with TRBD1 as a possible D gene (6 bases). The CDR3 runs to 16 residues. Germline V gene data show CDR1 as LGHNA and CDR2 as YSLEER. V gave up 0 bases and J gave up 2 bases, with 12 bases separating them. CDR3 nucleotide sequence: TGCGCCAGCAGCCAAGATATCGGGACACCCACAGATACGCAGTATTTT. This sequence encodes CASSQDIGTPTDTQYF.

The chain couples TRBV30 to TRBJ2-3; tentatively, D is TRBD2 (5 bases). In germline, CDR1 is GTSNPN, CDR2 SVGIG (reference sequence). Trimming pared 3 bases from V and 0 bases from J, leaving 16 bases between. The CDR3 runs to 16 residues. In nucleotides, the CDR3 is TGTGCCTGGAGCGGTTGGGAGTACGGGAGCACAGATACGCAGTATTTT. Translation: CAWSGWEYGSTDTQYF.

The genes are TRBV11-2 and TRBJ2-7; no reliable D call. Between the trimmed V and J ends, which lost 1 base and 0 bases, there was a span of 4 bases. CDR3 length: 13 residues. Germline V lookup: CDR1 SGHAT, CDR2 FQNNGV. This CDR3 reads CASSLGSSYEQYF. As DNA, the CDR3 is TGTGCCAGCAGCTTAGGCAGCTCCTACGAGCAGTACTTC. Looking up the rest from reference TRBV11-2 and TRBJ2-7 gives the full variable domain: EAGVAQSPRYKIIEKRQSVAFWCNPISGHATLYWYQQILGQGPKLLIQFQNNGVVDDSQLPKDRFSAERLKGVDSTLKIQPAKLEDSAVYLCASSLGSSYEQYFGPGTRLTVT.

This rearrangement joins TRBV11-2 to TRBJ1-2; TRBD1 is a possible D gene (6 bases). Per germline, CDR1 SGHAT and CDR2 FQNNGV. The ends were cut back, 4 bases at V and 6 bases at J, with 15 bases in the middle. This CDR3 has 14 residues. This CDR3 is CASSSTGTLDGYTF. The CDR3 DNA is TGTGCCAGCAGCTCGACCGGGACATTGGATGGCTACACCTTC. Supplemented by reference TRBV11-2 and TRBJ1-2, the full variable domain reads EAGVAQSPRYKIIEKRQSVAFWCNPISGHATLYWYQQILGQGPKLLIQFQNNGVVDDSQLPKDRFSAERLKGVDSTLKIQPAKLEDSAVYLCASSSTGTLDGYTFGSGTRLTVV.

This clone was recorded once. The chain combines TRBV5-1 with TRBJ1-1; D is uncertain. The germline V and J ends were trimmed by 5 bases and 3 bases, with 11 bases remaining between them. Germline V CDR1 and CDR2: SGHRS, YFSETQ. The CDR3 is made up of 13 amino acids. CDR3 nucleotide sequence: TGCGCCAGCAGACGAGCAGGTGACACTGAAGCTTTCTTT. Encoded protein: CASRRAGDTEAFF.

The genes are TRBV29-1 and TRBJ2-1; possibly TRBD1 for D (7 bases). The CDR3 totals 11 residues. V was clipped by 8 bases and J by 12 bases, with 17 bases between them. Germline-derived CDR1 and CDR2 are SQVTM and ANQGSEA. The CDR3 sequence: CSSGDSLTQFF. Written as DNA, the CDR3 is TGCAGCTCGGGGGACAGCCTAACGCAGTTCTTC.

This clone was observed once. V usage is TRBV6-5 and J usage is TRBJ1-1; maybe TRBD1 (5 bases). V lost 4 bases and J lost 8, with 17 bases in between. The CDR3 length is 14 residues. Germline CDR1 is MNHEY and CDR2 is SVGAGI. CDR3 sequence reads: CASSSFQGTDEAFF. CDR3 in DNA: TGTGCCAGCAGTTCCTTCCAGGGTACCGACGAAGCTTTCTTT.

The J gene is TRBJ2-7, the V gene TRBV13; D perhaps matches TRBD1 (6 bases). The CDR3 length is 16 residues. The germline gives CDR1 PRHDT, CDR2 FYEKMQ (reference sequence). Trimming removed 2 bases from V and 1 base from J, with 15 bases in between. CDR3 sequence: CASSLRGGQPSYEQYF. The DNA of the CDR3 is TGTGCCAGCAGCTTAAGAGGAGGACAGCCATCCTACGAGCAGTACTTC.

The chain uses TRBV2 and TRBJ1-1; D remains unclear. V was pared by 4 bases and J by 0 bases, with 9 bases between. Per the germline V gene, CDR1 is SNHLY and CDR2 is FYNNEI. The CDR3 is 14 amino acids. The CDR3 DNA reads TGTGCCAGCAGTGCCCAGAGATTGAACACTGAAGCTTTCTTT. This gives the protein CASSAQRLNTEAFF.

Comment on this clone: At one end, the junction sequence differs from germline, possibly due to a read error. V and J are TRBV7-9 and TRBJ1-2; 9 nucleotides align to TRBD1. The CDR3 has 11 residues. Germline CDR1 reads SEHNR; CDR2 reads FQNEAQ (reference sequence). This CDR3 is CASSLEQGAGF. The CDR3 DNA reads TGTGCCAGCAGCTTAGAACAGGGGGCCGGCTTC.